Listed here are 12 T cell receptor beta chains from one sample, sequenced in a study of Graves' ophthalmopathy and Graves' hyperthyroidism. Investigators amplified TCR beta CDR3 regions from RNA transcripts. Second-round multiplex PCR came after first-round RT-PCR with HTBI primers. TCRdb fed the multiplex PCR reads into MiXCR, producing one record per CDR3 protein. The sample contains hundreds of thousands of distinct CDR3 sequences, roughly two fifths of which appear only once. Sequencing input: peripheral blood. These receptors originate from an adult man with Graves' ophthalmopathy.

This clonotype has more than one count but fewer than ten. V gene TRBV10-3 combines with J gene TRBJ2-7; D may match TRBD1 or TRBD2 (6 bases each). Between the trimmed V and J ends, which lost 3 bases and 0 bases, there was a span of 12 bases. Germline CDR1 ENHRY, CDR2 SYGVKD. This CDR3 has 15 residues. Here the CDR3 DNA reads TGTGCCATCAGTGACTTAGGGGGGAGCTCCTACGAGCAGTACTTC. This codes for CAISDLGGSSYEQYF.

The CDR3 DNA follows: TGTGCCAGCAGTGATAGTGCCGGGGAGCTGTTTTCACCCCTCCACTTT. Translation: CASSDSAGELFSPLHF. V gene TRBV25-1 combines with J gene TRBJ1-6; D ambiguous. CDR1 and CDR2 (germline): MGHDK, SYGVNS. The CDR3 runs to 16 residues. V gave up 3 bases and J gave up 9 bases, with 18 bases separating them. Full variable domain (rest looked up from reference TRBV25-1 and TRBJ1-6): EADIYQTPRYLVIGTGKKITLECSQTMGHDKMYWYQQDPGMELHLIHYSYGVNSTEKGDLSSESTVSRIRTEHFPLTLESARPSHTSQYLCASSDSAGELFSPLHFGNGTRLTVT.

This clonotype has a count of ten or more. The rearrangement uses TRBV9 and TRBJ2-5, with no clear D. The V and J ends lost 0 bases and 2 bases respectively, with 5 bases between them. The CDR3 runs 13 residues. Germline V gene lookup returns CDR1 SGDLS and CDR2 YYNGEE. CDR3: CASSVDLQETQYF. The CDR3 DNA is TGTGCCAGCAGCGTAGACCTACAAGAGACCCAGTACTTC.

Points on this clonotype: A single base separates this from a much larger clone, so it may be a read error. The chain recombines TRBV7-9 with TRBJ2-7; 8 bases map to TRBD2. In germline, CDR1 is SEHNR, CDR2 FQNEAQ (reference sequence). CDR3 length: 15 amino acids. The CDR3 bases are TGTGCCAGCAGCTTAAAAGCGGGGGACTCCTACGAGCAGTGCTTC. Translated: CASSLKAGDSYEQCF.

This clonotype was counted at least ten times. This chain uses TRBV7-3 with TRBJ2-5; D is unclear. Germline values: CDR1 SGHTA, CDR2 FQGTGA. With 1 base removed from V and 5 bases from J, the gap between germline ends came to 8 bases. The CDR3 extends over 13 amino acids. CDR3 region: CASSLKGPETQYF. The CDR3 nucleotides are TGTGCCAGCAGCTTAAAAGGACCTGAGACCCAGTACTTC.

A remark on this clonotype: Being one base from a much bigger clone, this may be a read error. The chain couples TRBV7-2 to TRBJ2-7; 9 positions match TRBD2. This CDR3 spans 15 amino acids. J was trimmed by 5 bases and V by 5 bases; bases with no gene match: 10. Germline values: CDR1 SGHTA, CDR2 FQGNSA. This chain's CDR3 is CASSRSSGTNHEQYF. CDR3 DNA sequence: TGTGCCAGCAGCCGGTCTAGCGGGACGAACCACGAGCAGTACTTC. Together with reference TRBV7-2 and TRBJ2-7, the CDR3 gives the full variable domain: GAGVSQSPSNKVTEKGKDVELRCDPISGHTALYWYRQSLGQGLEFLIYFQGNSAPDKSGLPSDRFSAERTGGSVSTLTIQRTQQEDSAVYLCASSRSSGTNHEQYFGPGTRLTVT.

As DNA, the CDR3 is TGTGCCAGCAGCAACTCCGTTCGGACTAGCGGGAGAGAGACCCAGTACTTC. Amino acid sequence: CASSNSVRTSGRETQYF. The chain recombines TRBV2 with TRBJ2-5; TRBD2 aligns across 13 bases. CDR1 and CDR2 from the germline V gene are SNHLY and FYNNEI. The CDR3 is made up of 17 amino acids. Trimming removed 6 bases from V and 4 bases from J; junction bases left unmatched: 11. The full variable domain, with the rest looked up from reference TRBV2 and TRBJ2-5, is EPEVTQTPSHQVTQMGQEVILRCVPISNHLYFYWYRQILGQKVEFLVSFYNNEISEKSEIFDDQFSVERPDGSNFTLKIRSTKLEDSAMYFCASSNSVRTSGRETQYFGPGTRLLVL.

This clonotype occurred a few times. This rearrangement joins TRBV19 to TRBJ2-1; D ambiguous. The CDR3 extends over 15 amino acids. V lost 1 base and J lost 6, with 13 bases in between. Germline V lookup: CDR1 LNHDA, CDR2 SQIVND (reference sequence). The CDR3 loop reads CASSIAPRLGNEQFF. In DNA form, the CDR3 reads TGTGCCAGTAGTATAGCTCCCCGCCTAGGCAATGAGCAGTTCTTC.

This clonotype was observed a single time. The V call is TRBV29-1, the J call TRBJ2-7; 10 bases agree with TRBD2. CDR1 and CDR2 (germline): SQVTM, ANQGSEA. This CDR3 is built from 12 residues. V lost 8 bases to trimming and J lost 3 bases; unmatched junction nucleotides: 4. CDR3 residues: CSLLAGRYEQYF. The DNA of the CDR3 is TGCAGCCTACTAGCGGGACGCTACGAGCAGTACTTC.

This clonotype was observed many times. The CDR3, as DNA: TGCAGCGTTGAGCGGTCCGCGAACACTGAAGCTTTCTTT. It translates to CSVERSANTEAFF. J is TRBJ1-1 and V is TRBV29-1; D remains unclear. Germline CDR1 is SQVTM and CDR2 is ANQGSEA. This CDR3 has 13 residues. V shed 3 bases and J shed 1 base, with 9 bases lying between them.

The CDR3 reads CASSPETEIYSSGANVLTF. As DNA, the CDR3 is TGTGCCAGCAGTCCAGAGACAGAGATTTATTCCTCTGGGGCCAACGTCCTGACTTTC. The chain recombines TRBV12-3 or TRBV12-4 with TRBJ2-6, with a weak D call TRBD1 (5 bases). The CDR3 sequence is 19 residues long. The V end was cut by 5 bases, the J end by 0 bases, with 20 bases between.

The sample holds many counts of this clonotype. The chain's CDR3 is CATVGPSSYEQYF. The CDR3 DNA reads as TGTGCCACCGTCGGACCGTCTTCCTACGAGCAGTACTTC. This rearrangement joins TRBV24-1 to TRBJ2-7; D is unclear. V was cut by 9 bases and J by 1 base, with 12 bases left in between. From germline, CDR1 is KGHDR and CDR2 SFDVKD. The CDR3 extends over 13 amino acids.